These T cell receptor beta chains were read from a single sample in a study of cytomegalovirus exposure and HLA in healthy donors. The repertoire was sequenced with immunoSEQ multiplex PCR; TCRdb's copy has only in-frame clones and lacks some. The table shows 60,000 or so clones, with approximately 85% occurring only once. The material sequenced was PBMCs. The source of these receptors is a female donor in good health and CMV-seronegative. CDR3s include the opening cysteine and the closing phenylalanine or tryptophan. A D gene is named only where the DNA matches it firmly. A clone size is listed for some rows: how often the clone was seen (once, few, many), or a class if it is expanded.

clone size | J gene | V gene | D gene | CDR3 DNA | CDR3 protein
- | TRBJ1-2 | TRBV19 | - | TGTGCCAGTAGTCCAGGACAAGGCTATGGCTACACCTTC | CASSPGQGYGYTF
- | TRBJ2-1 | TRBV7-8 | TRBD2 | TGTGCCAGCAGCTTAGGGTCCCAAGGACTAGCGGGAATGCGAGGGCAGTTCTTC | CASSLGSQGLAGMRGQFF
- | TRBJ2-5 | TRBV6-5 | - | TGTGCCAACGAGTGTGAGGGTTTGGAGACCCAGTACTTC | CANECEGLETQYF
- | TRBJ2-7 | TRBV9 | - | TGTGCCAGCAGCGTGGGGGGGGCGGTAGGCTACGAGCAGTACTTC | CASSVGGAVGYEQYF
- | TRBJ2-7 | TRBV28 | TRBD1 | TGTGCCAGCAGGCGACAGGGCACCCCCTACGAGCAGTACTTC | CASRRQGTPYEQYF
- | TRBJ2-2 | TRBV7-5 | - | TGTGCCAGAAGCACCGACGCTAGGCCCACCGGGGAGCTGTTTTTT | CARSTDARPTGELFF
- | TRBJ2-5 | TRBV19 | TRBD1 | TGTGCCAGTAGGGGACAGTGGGAAGAGACCCAGTACTTC | CASRGQWEETQYF
once | TRBJ2-7 | TRBV29-1 | TRBD1 | TGCAGCGTTGGAGAGGGACAGGGGTGGTACGAGCAGTACTTC | CSVGEGQGWYEQYF
- | TRBJ1-1 | TRBV5-1 | TRBD1 | TGCGCCAGCAGCTTGGGTTATAGGACAGGGGTGATGAACACTGAAGCTTTCTTT | CASSLGYRTGVMNTEAFF
- | TRBJ2-5 | TRBV23-1 | - | TGCGCCAGCAGTCCACTAGAGGAGCAAGAGACCCAGTACTTC | CASSPLEEQETQYF
- | TRBJ2-5 | TRBV9 | - | TGTGCCAGCAGCTCCCGCCCCCTCGGGGATAGGGAGACCCAGTACTTC | CASSSRPLGDRETQYF
- | TRBJ2-1 | TRBV7-7 | TRBD1 | TGTGCTAGCAGCTTATGGGGACAGGGTAATGAGCAGTTCTTC | CASSLWGQGNEQFF
- | TRBJ2-5 | TRBV15 | TRBD2 | TGTGCCACCAGCAGCCTAGCGGGAGATGAGACCCAGTACTTC | CATSSLAGDETQYF
- | TRBJ2-5 | TRBV7-8 | TRBD2 | TGTGCCAGCAGCTTACCGATAGCGGGAGGTCGGGGGCAAGAGACCCAGTACTTC | CASSLPIAGGRGQETQYF
- | TRBJ2-4 | TRBV27 | TRBD1 | TGTGCCAGTAGGGCAGGGACAGGGCTGACCAAAAACATTCAGTACTTC | CASRAGTGLTKNIQYF
- | TRBJ2-5 | TRBV18 | - | TGTGCCAGCTCACTAACCCAGGGGCGGTTTCAGTTTTTCGAGACCCAGTACTTC | CASSLTQGRFQFFETQYF
few | TRBJ2-3 | TRBV10-3 | - | TGTGCCATCAGGCCCTTGGCAGGCAAGACAGATACGCAGTATTTT | CAIRPLAGKTDTQYF
- | TRBJ2-7 | TRBV19 | TRBD1 | TGTGCCAGTAGTTTGGGACAGACCTCCTACGAGCAGTACTTC | CASSLGQTSYEQYF
- | TRBJ1-6 | TRBV5-6 | - | TGTGCCAGCAGCTTGACAGGGTATAATTCACCCCTCCACTTT | CASSLTGYNSPLHF
once | TRBJ2-3 | TRBV4-1 | TRBD2 | TGCGCCAGCAGCCCGCTAGCGGGAGCAGATACGCAGTATTTT | CASSPLAGADTQYF
- | TRBJ1-1 | TRBV10-2 | TRBD1 | TGCGCCAGCCTTAATACAGGGGGCAACACTGAAGCTTTCTTT | CASLNTGGNTEAFF
- | TRBJ2-5 | TRBV6-5 | - | TGTGCCAGCAGTTACGGAGGGGCGGGGGAGACCCAGTACTTC | CASSYGGAGETQYF
once | TRBJ1-5 | TRBV7-9 | - | TGTGCCAGCAGCTTAGGCGAAGGGAGACTTAGCATCAATCAGCCCCAGCATTTT | CASSLGEGRLSINQPQHF
few | TRBJ1-4 | TRBV10-3 | - | TGTGCCATCAGTGAGAGGGAGGGAATGACTAATGAAAAACTGTTTTTT | CAISEREGMTNEKLFF
once | TRBJ2-7 | TRBV28 | TRBD2 | TGTGCCAGCAGGAGAGGGCGGGAGTTCTACGAGCAGTACTTC | CASRRGREFYEQYF
- | TRBJ2-3 | TRBV9 | - | TGTGCCAGCAGCGTAGGAGGGTTTATGGCGACAGATACGCAGTATTTT | CASSVGGFMATDTQYF
- | TRBJ1-5 | TRBV7-9 | TRBD1 | TGTGCCAGCAGCCCGGGTGGACAGGGGAGGGACAATCAGCCCCAGCATTTT | CASSPGGQGRDNQPQHF
- | TRBJ1-2 | TRBV2 | - | TGTGCCAGCAGTGAAAATAGATTAAATGGCTACACCTTC | CASSENRLNGYTF
- | TRBJ1-5 | TRBV27 | TRBD1 | TGTGCCAGCAGTGTGGACAGGGGGCTTAAGCCCCAGCATTTT | CASSVDRGLKPQHF
- | TRBJ2-6 | TRBV7-9 | TRBD1 | TGTTCCAACCAACCTAAACAGGGGGTGATCTCTGGGGCCAACGTCCTGACTTTC | CSNQPKQGVISGANVLTF
- | TRBJ1-3 | TRBV19 | - | TGTGCCAGTAGTCCCAGTAACAGGCCGCAACGCAGGGGCTCTGGAAACACCATATATTTT | CASSPSNRPQRRGSGNTIYF
- | TRBJ2-1 | TRBV11-2 | TRBD2 | TGTGCCAGCAGCTTAGGGGGACTAGCGGGCCAAAGCTCCTACAATGAGCAGTTCTTC | CASSLGGLAGQSSYNEQFF
- | TRBJ2-1 | TRBV29-1 | - | TGCAGCGTTGGAGGGGGAGAATACAATGAGCAGTTCTTC | CSVGGGEYNEQFF
once | TRBJ1-4 | TRBV9 | - | TGTGCCAGCAGCCGGGATGTCGGTGAAAAACTGTTTTTT | CASSRDVGEKLFF
- | TRBJ2-1 | TRBV28 | TRBD2 | TGTGCCAGCAGCCCCCCCACTAGCGGGAGTTACAATGAGCAGTTCTTC | CASSPPTSGSYNEQFF
- | TRBJ2-7 | TRBV11-2 | - | TGTGCCAGCAGCTCTGGTCTAACCTACGAGCAGTACTTC | CASSSGLTYEQYF
- | TRBJ1-1 | TRBV7-9 | - | TGTGCCAGCAGCCCTAACAGGGCCCCGGGACGAACTGAAGCTTTCTTT | CASSPNRAPGRTEAFF
- | TRBJ2-7 | TRBV7-2 | - | TGTGCCAGCAGCTTCCCAGGGGGGTACGAGCAGTACTTC | CASSFPGGYEQYF
- | TRBJ2-1 | TRBV5-6 | - | TGTGCCAGCAGCTGGGGCGCGTACAATGAGCAGTTCTTC | CASSWGAYNEQFF
- | TRBJ2-4 | TRBV19 | - | TGTGCCAGTAGATCGGGGGTCTGGGACATTCAGTACTTC | CASRSGVWDIQYF
once | TRBJ2-4 | TRBV7-2 | - | TGTGCCAGCAGCTTAGCGTTTGGGGCGGCCAAAAACATTCAGTACTTC | CASSLAFGAAKNIQYF
few | TRBJ2-3 | TRBV2 | TRBD1 | TGTGCCAGGACCCCAAACAGGGGGGACATCGATACGCAGTATTTT | CARTPNRGDIDTQYF
- | TRBJ1-1 | TRBV11-2 | TRBD1 | TGTGCCAGCAGCTTCGGGACAGTGCTCACTGAAGCTTTCTTT | CASSFGTVLTEAFF
- | TRBJ1-1 | TRBV7-9 | - | TGTGCCAGCCTCACGACGGGGGGGGTTAATGAAGCTTTCTTT | CASLTTGGVNEAFF
- | TRBJ1-5 | TRBV19 | - | TGTGCCAGTGGACAGAATAATGACAATCAGCCCCAGCATTTT | CASGQNNDNQPQHF
- | TRBJ1-4 | TRBV27 | TRBD1 | TGTGCCAGCAGCCATGGACGAGGACAGGGGGCAACTAATGAAAAACTGTTTTTT | CASSHGRGQGATNEKLFF
- | TRBJ2-3 | TRBV2 | - | TGTGCCAGCAAAGTCGGCGCGGCGGGCACAGATACGCAGTATTTT | CASKVGAAGTDTQYF